This record concerns one T cell receptor beta chain sequence. Its antigen is undetermined. Patients aged 2 to 39 years had fewer naive T cells. The CDR3 covers 15 residues. Trimming took off 5 bases at V and 2 bases at J, with 14 bases between the two ends. In germline, CDR1 is SGHVS, CDR2 FQNEAQ. The primer mix had 52 TRBV and 13 TRBJ primers. Only in-frame clones appear in the TCRdb table, and some are missing; sequencing was by immunoSEQ multiplex PCR. Among 20,000 to 25,000 clones listed, around nine tenths were seen once. This entry is derived from a study of regulatory T cells. Study findings and constraints: In patients, unique TRB V-J pairs were restricted and V/J usage skewed, especially in Tregs. In CD3G-deficient patients, conventional CD4+ T cells were enriched for hydrophobic CDR3 residues at positions 6 and 7.

The chain joins TRBV7-8 to TRBJ2-3; TRBD2 is a possible D gene (5 bases). The receptor comes from a child younger than 18 with CD3G deficiency. Specimen: conventional CD4+ T cells sorted from blood. The CDR3 bases are TGTGCCAGCAGCCCCACCCTCCGGGACACAGATACGCAGTATTTT. This sequence encodes CASSPTLRDTDTQYF.